The TCR beta chain described here comes from a study of STAT5B mutations in CD4+ large granular lymphocyte leukemia. Clones were sequenced by immunoSEQ multiplex PCR, and TCRdb holds only the in-frame ones, with some missing. The sample yields about 48,000 clones, around 70% seen once. Overall study results and limits: Patient CD4-sorted repertoires stayed more clonal than healthy ones after leukemic-clone removal. TRBV06-family usage was enriched in top patient clones (8/27) versus controls (2/35).

Turning to this clone: Its antigen is as yet unknown.

Germline lookup yields CDR1 SGHRS and CDR2 YFSETQ. V lost 1 base to trimming and J lost 3 bases, with 10 bases between them. The CDR3 has 14 amino acids. Source material: CD4+ T cells from blood buffy coats. The receptor comes from a human donor in good health. V gene TRBV5-1 combines with J gene TRBJ1-2; maybe TRBD1 (6 bases). For the CDR3, the DNA is TGCGCCAGCAGCTTGCAGGGGCCGGACTATGGCTACACCTTC. Protein product: CASSLQGPDYGYTF.